This TCR beta chain is from a study of identical twins. This clonotype was recorded many times. Its antigen is currently unknown. Germline values: CDR1 SGHRS, CDR2 YFSETQ. The V gene end was trimmed by 2 bases and the J gene end by 7 bases; junction bases not matched to a gene: 14. This CDR3 region has 18 residues. Points from the study as a whole: Sharing of beta out-of-frame sequences by twins showed a weaker excess. Sequences that were out-of-frame, alpha and twin-shared displayed an excess of low generation probability.

Each CDR3 protein is one row after TCRdb ran MiXCR on the 5' RACE reads. The repertoire includes around 530,000 distinct CDR3 sequences, about 15% of them detected once, and roughly 0.42% sits in the top ten. These data were also filed under a second study, of yellow fever vaccine responses in identical twins.

The chain couples TRBV5-1 to TRBJ2-1; the match to TRBD2 covers 11 bases. The sequence was obtained from a woman in her late teens or twenties in good health. Sequencing input: CD4+ T cells sorted from blood. In DNA form, the CDR3 reads TGCGCCAGCAGCTTAGTAGCGGGAGGGTCCAAGATTTCGAATGAGCAGTTCTTC. Protein product: CASSLVAGGSKISNEQFF.